One sample yielded the 22 T cell receptor beta chains listed below, sequenced in a study of shared clonotypes between healthy human individuals. The protocol was immunoSEQ multiplex PCR, while the TCRdb copy is restricted to in-frame clones and leaves out a portion. In the table there are approximately 1.5 million clones, 98% of which are singletons. The sample comprised naive CD4+ T cells sorted from blood. The subset is: CD45RA+ positively selected. All receptors come from a man aged 25 to 40 in good health.

A single count supports this clone. The chain carries TRBV5-1 and TRBJ2-7; 9 nucleotides line up with TRBD2. Germline lookup yields CDR1 SGHRS and CDR2 YFSETQ. V was clipped by 4 bases and J by 7 bases; unmatched bases: 6. The CDR3 covers 13 residues. CDR3 loop: CASSAGGPGEQYF. CDR3 nucleotide sequence: TGCGCCAGCAGCGCGGGAGGGCCGGGAGAGCAGTACTTC. The complete variable domain, with remaining parts taken from reference TRBV5-1 and TRBJ2-7, reads KAGVTQTPRYLIKTRGQQVTLSCSPISGHRSVSWYQQTPGQGLQFLFEYFSETQRNKGNFPGRFSGRQFSNSRSEMNVSTLELGDSALYLCASSAGGPGEQYFGPGTRLTVT.

V usage is TRBV27 and J usage is TRBJ2-7, with 7 nucleotides matching TRBD1. This CDR3 has 18 residues. J gave up 0 bases and V 6 bases, and 17 bases lay outside the gene matches. In germline, CDR1 is MNHEY, CDR2 SMNVEV (reference sequence). The CDR3 protein is CASSPVRQGKPSSYEQYF. CDR3 nucleotides: TGTGCCAGCAGCCCGGTAAGACAGGGAAAACCTAGCTCCTACGAGCAGTACTTC.

The chain couples TRBV2 to TRBJ2-3, with 8 nucleotides matching TRBD2. This CDR3 comprises 15 residues. The V and J ends lost 5 bases and 0 bases, in that order; junction bases with no gene match: 4. The germline V gene has CDR1 SNHLY and CDR2 FYNNEI. The CDR3 coding sequence is TGTGCCAGCAGTCTTAGCGGGATTAGCACAGATACGCAGTATTTT. Amino acids: CASSLSGISTDTQYF. The full variable domain, its missing parts supplied by reference TRBV2 and TRBJ2-3, is EPEVTQTPSHQVTQMGQEVILRCVPISNHLYFYWYRQILGQKVEFLVSFYNNEISEKSEIFDDQFSVERPDGSNFTLKIRSTKLEDSAMYFCASSLSGISTDTQYFGPGTRLTVL.

The chain uses TRBV27 and TRBJ2-1; the match to TRBD2 covers 13 bases. The J segment lost 0 bases and the V segment lost 1 base, leaving 6 bases of the junction unmatched. The CDR3 loop spans 19 amino acids. The germline V gene encodes CDR1 MNHEY and CDR2 SMNVEV (reference sequence). CDR3 amino acids: CASSLYFGTSGNSYNEQFF. The CDR3 nucleotides read TGTGCCAGCAGTTTATACTTTGGGACTAGCGGGAACTCCTACAATGAGCAGTTCTTC.

For this clone: The same CDR3 can be traced to other DNA sequences in this sample. The rearrangement links TRBV9 to TRBJ1-1; D not resolved. The germline V and J ends were trimmed by 0 bases and 0 bases, with 6 bases remaining between them. Germline loops: CDR1 SGDLS, CDR2 YYNGEE. This CDR3 region has 14 residues. The CDR3 coding sequence is TGTGCCAGCAGCGTAGCCGGCATGAACACTGAAGCTTTCTTT. It codes for CASSVAGMNTEAFF.

This clone was seen just once. The DNA of the CDR3 is TGTGCCAGCAACCATGGAACTGTTATCACTAGCACAGATACGCAGTATTTT. It encodes CASNHGTVITSTDTQYF. This chain connects TRBV5-5 to TRBJ2-3; D remains ambiguous. V lost 6 bases and J 0 bases, leaving 20 bases between the germline ends. This CDR3 has 17 amino acids. In germline, CDR1 is SGHKS, CDR2 YYEKEE (reference sequence).

The rearrangement joins TRBV7-8 to TRBJ1-3, with a weak D call TRBD1 (6 bases). The V end was cut by 0 bases, the J end by 0 bases, with 27 bases between. Germline V CDR1 and CDR2: SGHVS, FQNEAQ. This CDR3 spans 22 amino acids. CDR3 DNA: TGTGCCAGCAGCTTAGCGCTCCTCTCTCCTATCCTCAAGGACAGCTCTGGAAACACCATATATTTT. Protein product: CASSLALLSPILKDSSGNTIYF.

V is TRBV19 and J is TRBJ2-7, with TRBD2 identical over 13 bases. The junction had 4 bases not matched to a gene; V was cut back by 4 bases and J by 4 bases. Germline-derived CDR1 and CDR2 are LNHDA and SQIVND (reference sequence). CDR3 length equals 15 residues. The CDR3 is CASSKPGLAGYEQYF. The CDR3 DNA sequence: TGTGCCAGTAGTAAGCCGGGACTAGCGGGGTACGAGCAGTACTTC. Based on the CDR3 plus reference TRBV19 and TRBJ2-7, the full variable domain is DGGITQSPKYLFRKEGQNVTLSCEQNLNHDAMYWYRQDPGQGLRLIYYSQIVNDFQKGDIAEGYSVSREKKESFPLTVTSAQKNPTAFYLCASSKPGLAGYEQYFGPGTRLTVT.

This rearrangement joins TRBV2 to TRBJ2-2, with D perhaps given as TRBD1 or TRBD2 (6 bases each). V gave up 8 bases and J gave up 0 bases, with 16 bases separating them. Germline V gene sequence: CDR1 SNHLY, CDR2 FYNNEI. The CDR3 is 16 amino acids. The CDR3 reads CASRGRSAPNTGELFF. CDR3 in DNA: TGTGCCAGCCGGGGGCGCAGCGCCCCGAACACCGGGGAGCTGTTTTTT.

This clone was seen just once. This sample includes further DNA sequences coding for the same CDR3. The chain uses TRBV9 and TRBJ1-1; D is unresolved. This CDR3 has 11 amino acids. The V gene lost 4 bases and the J gene lost 3 bases, with 4 bases spanning the gap. Germline-derived CDR1 and CDR2 are SGDLS and YYNGEE. CDR3 DNA sequence: TGTGCCAGCAGCCCACACACTGAAGCTTTCTTT. Amino acids: CASSPHTEAFF.

V and J are TRBV7-2 and TRBJ2-7, with a tentative D call TRBD1 (6 bases). This CDR3 is built from 13 residues. Germline V CDR1 and CDR2: SGHTA, FQGNSA. The V end lost 3 bases, the J end lost 7 bases, and 13 bases lay between the germline ends. The CDR3, as DNA: TGTGCCAGCAGCTTCGTCGAGCAGGGGGAGCAGTACTTC. Its translation: CASSFVEQGEQYF.

Details on this clone: The sample contains more than one DNA sequence encoding this CDR3. The chain uses TRBV5-1 and TRBJ2-7, with 10 bases identical to TRBD2. Per the germline V gene, CDR1 is SGHRS and CDR2 is YFSETQ. CDR3 length: 15 amino acids. V dropped 0 bases and J dropped 3; count of bases not matched to a gene: 3. The CDR3 coding sequence is TGCGCCAGCAGCTTGGTAGCGGGAGGCCTCTACGAGCAGTACTTC. Translating gives CASSLVAGGLYEQYF. Full variable domain (rest looked up from reference TRBV5-1 and TRBJ2-7): KAGVTQTPRYLIKTRGQQVTLSCSPISGHRSVSWYQQTPGQGLQFLFEYFSETQRNKGNFPGRFSGRQFSNSRSEMNVSTLELGDSALYLCASSLVAGGLYEQYFGPGTRLTVT.

V gene TRBV19 combines with J gene TRBJ2-3; no clear D gene. V dropped 5 bases and J dropped 5 bases, with 5 bases sitting between them. CDR3 length: 11 residues. Germline values: CDR1 LNHDA, CDR2 SQIVND (reference sequence). CDR3 bases: TGTGCCAGTAGTCTTCGAGATACGCAGTATTTT. It encodes CASSLRDTQYF.

This clone is a singleton in its sample. This rearrangement joins TRBV6-1 to TRBJ2-3, with 10 bases identical to TRBD2. CDR1 is MNHNS, CDR2 SASEGT, per germline. This CDR3 has 16 residues. Trimming took 4 bases from V and 1 from J; bases not matched to a gene: 5. The CDR3 region has the DNA TGTGCCAGCAGTGTCCATACTAGCGGGGGCACAGATACGCAGTATTTT. Translation: CASSVHTSGGTDTQYF.

The rearrangement uses TRBV5-4 and TRBJ2-5; 7 nucleotides agree with TRBD2. V lost 4 bases to trimming and J lost 3 bases; unmatched junction nucleotides: 6. This CDR3 spans 14 amino acids. Germline CDR1 SGHNT, CDR2 YYREEE (reference sequence). The CDR3 protein is CASSVGLTKETQYF. The CDR3 DNA follows: TGTGCCAGCAGCGTGGGACTAACTAAAGAGACCCAGTACTTC. The full variable domain, completed using reference TRBV5-4 and TRBJ2-5, is ETGVTQSPTHLIKTRGQQVTLRCSSQSGHNTVSWYQQALGQGPQFIFQYYREEENGRGNFPPRFSGLQFPNYSSELNVNALELDDSALYLCASSVGLTKETQYFGPGTRLLVL.

This sequence joins TRBV28 and TRBJ2-7; 9 nucleotides line up with TRBD2. CDR1 MDHEN and CDR2 SYDVKM come from the germline V gene. V shed 8 bases, J shed 3 bases, and the junction held 8 bases outside the gene matches. The CDR3 length is 14 residues. CDR3 in DNA: TGTGCCAGCTCTCGTCTAGCGGGAAACTACGAGCAGTACTTC. Residues: CASSRLAGNYEQYF.

The chain joins TRBV7-8 to TRBJ2-1, with 10 nucleotides matching TRBD2. The ends lost 7 bases at V and 5 bases at J; junction bases unmatched: 2. The germline gives CDR1 SGHVS, CDR2 FQNEAQ. The CDR3 is 13 residues long. CDR3 protein: CASIGLADNEQFF. CDR3 DNA: TGTGCCAGCATCGGACTAGCGGACAATGAGCAGTTCTTC.

This clone has just one count. The chain recombines TRBV10-1 with TRBJ1-1; tentative D call: TRBD1 (6 bases). V lost 11 bases and J lost 11, with 24 bases in between. Germline values: CDR1 WNHNN, CDR2 SYGVQD (reference sequence). The CDR3 runs to 13 residues. The CDR3 DNA sequence: TGCGCCGGGCTACCGGGGGCTCTAGCCTCGGCTTTCTTT. This translates into CAGLPGALASAFF.

V usage is TRBV7-2 and J usage is TRBJ2-4; D gene uncertain. The CDR3 has 15 residues. Trimming left V 2 bases short and J 7 bases short, with 15 bases between. Germline loops: CDR1 SGHTA, CDR2 FQGNSA. The CDR3: CASSLSASSVNIQYF. The DNA for the CDR3 is TGTGCCAGCAGCTTATCGGCCAGCTCAGTCAACATTCAGTACTTC.

This clone has only one observation. V gene TRBV4-2 combines with J gene TRBJ2-2; D may be TRBD1 (6 bases). The CDR3 totals 18 residues. The germline CDR1 and CDR2 sequences are LGHNA and YNFKEQ. Trimming removed 4 bases at V and 0 bases at J, with 18 bases between. The chain's CDR3 is CASSPKSRTAANTGELFF. The CDR3 DNA reads as TGTGCCAGCAGCCCTAAATCGCGGACAGCCGCGAACACCGGGGAGCTGTTTTTT.

The gene calls are TRBV5-1 and TRBJ2-3, with 7 bases fitting TRBD2. The V segment lost 2 bases and the J segment 3 bases; nucleotides outside the gene matches: 3. This CDR3 has 14 amino acids. CDR1 is SGHRS, CDR2 YFSETQ, per germline. The CDR3 reads CASSFSGMTDTQYF. The DNA of the CDR3 is TGCGCCAGCAGCTTCAGCGGGATGACAGATACGCAGTATTTT.

The rearrangement joins TRBV5-6 to TRBJ1-3; 7 bases fit TRBD1. The CDR3 contains 16 residues. Germline V lookup: CDR1 SGHDT, CDR2 YYEEEE. Trimming at V came to 1 base and at J to 0 bases, leaving 4 bases not matched to a gene. The CDR3 coding sequence is TGTGCCAGCAGCTTGTTCGACAGGGCCTCTGGAAACACCATATATTTT. Amino acids: CASSLFDRASGNTIYF. Filled out from reference TRBV5-6 and TRBJ1-3, the complete variable domain reads DAGVTQSPTHLIKTRGQQVTLRCSPKSGHDTVSWYQQALGQGPQFIFQYYEEEERQRGNFPDRFSGHQFPNYSSELNVNALLLGDSALYLCASSLFDRASGNTIYFGEGSWLTVV.